These T cell receptor beta chains were read from a single sample in a study of cytotoxic CD8 clonotypes in ibrutinib-treated CLL. Repertoires were generated with immunoSEQ multiplex PCR, while TCRdb's copy carries only in-frame clones and drops some. The sample contains about 310,000 clones, roughly 79% of which appear only once. Sequencing was performed on PBMCs, taken before ibrutinib treatment. These receptors were collected from a human donor with chronic lymphocytic leukemia. Both conserved end residues are trimmed from each CDR3.

j_call,v_call,cdr3_aa
TRBJ2-3,TRBV19,ASGLAGTDTQY
TRBJ2-2,TRBV4-3,ASSQDVNTGELF
TRBJ1-2,TRBV27,ASSLWGTGSAYGYT
TRBJ2-5,TRBV29-1,SVGVEQETQY
TRBJ1-3,TRBV7-8,ASSLSGRVSGNTIY
TRBJ1-2,TRBV29-1,SVLAGDYGYT
TRBJ2-5,TRBV30,AWSSGTGEAETQY
TRBJ2-1,TRBV6-5,ASSYGRPQIFEQF
TRBJ2-1,TRBV6-5,ASSYHKRLVPDEQF
TRBJ2-1,TRBV19,ATSHRVNEQF
TRBJ2-7,TRBV18,ASSRGIEGYEQY
TRBJ1-3,TRBV5-6,ASSLGPHSGNTIY
TRBJ1-5,TRBV4-1,ASSQEAWDPQH
TRBJ2-7,TRBV28,ASSLGRRGSGRTYEQY
TRBJ2-5,TRBV12-5,ASGLSSAKTQY
TRBJ2-4,TRBV4-3,ASSQVGNLAKNIQY
TRBJ2-5,TRBV6-5,ASRERWQETQY
TRBJ2-6,TRBV7-8,ASSFRTGFLSGANVLT
TRBJ1-2,TRBV6-5,ASSYLPGQGIGYT
TRBJ1-4,TRBV30,AWNVGSEKLF
TRBJ2-1,TRBV29-1,SAQYPGHEQF
TRBJ2-7,TRBV2,AIGQGTDEQY
TRBJ1-1,TRBV7-2,ASTGGGINTEAF
TRBJ2-7,TRBV7-2,ASSTGPSYEQY
TRBJ2-7,TRBV5-1,ASSLGLAGTLSYEQY
TRBJ1-1,TRBV30,AWSPWGNTEAF
TRBJ1-2,TRBV5-1,ASSLEPGGAGNYGYT
TRBJ2-1,TRBV20-1,SAPLASEQF
TRBJ2-5,TRBV5-4,ASSSDRDRSDTQY
TRBJ2-1,TRBV5-4,ASTSGLASNEQF
TRBJ2-3,TRBV5-1,ASSLGGLIADTQY
TRBJ1-1,TRBV9,ASRQGRFGTEAF
TRBJ2-3,TRBV28,ASSWFLMRETIDTQY
TRBJ2-2,TRBV2,ASSEAHRDTYTGELF
TRBJ2-7,TRBV7-9,ASSNRDEQY
TRBJ1-1,TRBV6-5,ASSYVFGSTEAF
TRBJ2-5,TRBV15,ATSRVGGGGETQY
TRBJ2-7,TRBV5-1,ASSLSLGFYEQY
TRBJ2-3,TRBV7-3,ASSLTGQSTDTQY
TRBJ2-3,TRBV4-1,ASSQTGRDTDTQY
TRBJ2-7,TRBV7-2,ASSLDGLGQGEQY
TRBJ1-5,TRBV6-1,ASSPSGQPQH
TRBJ1-2,TRBV6-5,ASSASEGGGYT
TRBJ2-3,TRBV5-1,ASSQGGSTDTQY
TRBJ2-1,TRBV25-1,ASSTGVGKQF
TRBJ2-7,TRBV11-2,ASSLLHYEQY
TRBJ1-5,TRBV23-1,ASSQSFSHLLPRDSNQPQH
TRBJ2-7,TRBV7-2,ASPDGSDEQY
TRBJ2-6,TRBV28,ASSLRVGSGANVLT
TRBJ2-1,TRBV7-6,ASSPEFRQAVYEQF
TRBJ2-5,TRBV29-1,SVGVGETQY
TRBJ1-3,TRBV29-1,SVSGRLSGNTIY
TRBJ1-4,TRBV7-6,ASSLRGTQNEKLF
TRBJ2-7,TRBV5-1,ASSLWREKREQY
TRBJ2-5,TRBV7-6,ASSPQGEIQETQY
TRBJ2-5,TRBV30,AWRGSGFSRPGGQETQY
TRBJ2-5,TRBV5-8,ASSLAGTSGFQETQY
TRBJ2-5,TRBV5-1,ASSLDPSGIETQY